The next 9 T cell receptor beta chains were all read from a single sample in a study of T cells in Graves' hyperthyroidism and ophthalmopathy. Amplification of TCR beta CDR3 regions used RNA as the template. The HTBI set primed first-round TCR CDR3 RT-PCR. TCRdb fed the multiplex PCR reads into MiXCR, producing one record per CDR3 protein. Of under 350,000 distinct CDR3 sequences in the sample, roughly 13% were seen once. The specimen sequenced was blood. The receptors originated from a woman in her 30s with Graves' hyperthyroidism that later progressed to Graves' ophthalmopathy.

This clonotype was picked up a small number of times. The J gene is TRBJ1-2, the V gene TRBV6-5, with D uncertain. Per germline, CDR1 MNHEY and CDR2 SVGAGI. Trimming removed 2 bases from V and 4 bases from J, with 17 bases in between. This CDR3 spans 16 amino acids. CDR3 sequence reads: CASSYPDTGKIYGYTF. In DNA form, the CDR3 reads TGTGCCAGCAGTTACCCCGACACCGGGAAAATCTATGGCTACACCTTC.

This clonotype has only a few counts. This chain links TRBV6-1 with TRBJ2-1; no definite D call. Germline V gene data show CDR1 as MNHNS and CDR2 as SASEGT. V was shortened by 0 bases and J by 12 bases, with 18 bases between the two germline ends. The CDR3 extends over 15 amino acids. CDR3 in amino acids: CASSEALEAYWPQFF. For the CDR3, the DNA is TGTGCCAGCAGTGAAGCGCTTGAAGCATATTGGCCGCAGTTCTTC.

The CDR3 bases are TGTGCCAGCAGTTACTCCGGGACAGAGGACTATAATTCACCCCTCCACTTT. Translated, it gives CASSYSGTEDYNSPLHF. This chain connects TRBV6-5 to TRBJ1-6; 7 nucleotides align to TRBD1. Per germline, CDR1 MNHEY and CDR2 SVGAGI. CDR3 length: 17 residues. Trimming at V came to 0 bases and at J to 3 bases, leaving 5 bases not matched to a gene.

This clonotype was found many times. The chain employs TRBV19 and TRBJ2-2, with D possibly being TRBD1 (6 bases). The CDR3 has 15 amino acids. CDR1 is LNHDA and CDR2 is SQIVND in the germline V gene (reference sequence). The V end was cut by 5 bases, the J end by 8 bases, with 18 bases between. The CDR3 DNA sequence: TGTGCCAGTAGTCCGGGACACGATAACTTTGGGGAGCTGTTTTTT. As protein: CASSPGHDNFGELFF. Full variable domain (rest looked up from reference TRBV19 and TRBJ2-2): DGGITQSPKYLFRKEGQNVTLSCEQNLNHDAMYWYRQDPGQGLRLIYYSQIVNDFQKGDIAEGYSVSREKKESFPLTVTSAQKNPTAFYLCASSPGHDNFGELFFGEGSRLTVL.

This clonotype was seen ten or more times. V and J are TRBV6-2 or TRBV6-3 and TRBJ1-1; D is undetermined. Germline values: CDR1 MNHEY, CDR2 SVGEGT. This CDR3 spans 14 amino acids. Deletions cut 0 bases from V and 11 bases from J, with 16 bases between. This chain's CDR3 is CASSYSDRPFMAFF. The CDR3 bases are TGTGCCAGCAGTTACTCGGACCGACCGTTTATGGCTTTCTTT.

At least ten counts were recorded for this clonotype. The rearrangement uses TRBV10-3 and TRBJ2-3; 7 bases are a match to TRBD2. CDR1 is ENHRY and CDR2 is SYGVKD in the germline V gene. Trimming cost V 11 bases and J 4 bases; bases outside gene matches: 9. There are 13 residues in the CDR3. The CDR3 DNA reads TGTGCCGTCTCGGAGCGGGACCCAGATACGCAGTATTTT. Its protein is CAVSERDPDTQYF.

There are many counts of this clonotype. The V gene is TRBV7-2, the J gene TRBJ1-5, with D maybe TRBD1 (6 bases). Trimming left V 1 base short and J 2 bases short, with 9 bases between. The germline gives CDR1 SGHTA, CDR2 FQGNSA. The CDR3 loop spans 15 amino acids. This CDR3 is CASSLVTGGNQPQHF. CDR3 coding DNA: TGTGCCAGCAGCTTAGTGACAGGCGGCAATCAGCCCCAGCATTTT.

About this clonotype: A much more abundant neighbour one base away suggests this may be a read error. The chain employs TRBV18 and TRBJ2-4; TRBD1 matches 7 bases. Germline-derived CDR1 and CDR2 are KGHSH and LQKENI. Trimming cost V 3 bases and J 2 bases; bases outside gene matches: 10. This CDR3 is built from 17 residues. CDR3 DNA sequence: TGTGCCAGCTCACCCTCCGGGACAGCTGTTACCAAAAACATTCAGTACTTC. Residues: CASSPSGTAVTKNIQYF.

The rearrangement uses TRBV14 and TRBJ1-2; D is possibly TRBD1 (5 bases). Per the germline V gene, CDR1 is SGHDN and CDR2 is FVKESK. This CDR3 is built from 14 residues. V lost 4 bases, J lost 8 bases, and 17 bases lay in between. CDR3 protein: CASSRSTGAAGYTF. The CDR3, as DNA: TGTGCCAGCAGCCGGTCGACTGGGGCGGCCGGCTACACCTTC.